The rows below give T cell receptor beta chains drawn from one sample of a study of cytomegalovirus exposure and HLA in healthy donors. Libraries were prepared by immunoSEQ multiplex PCR; TCRdb keeps only in-frame clonotypes and omits some of them. The sample lists roughly 150,000 clones; approximately 80% were seen once. The sequencing input was PBMCs. The origin of the receptors is a male donor in good health and CMV-seronegative. CDR3s include the opening cysteine and the closing phenylalanine or tryptophan. Each record gives: clone size, J gene, V gene, D gene, CDR3 DNA, CDR3 protein. D genes are given only for firm matches. Clone size is given for some rows only: seen once, a few or many times, or a class if the clone is expanded.

>-|TRBJ2-5|TRBV6-1|-
TGTGCCAGCAGTGCGGGGAGAGGAGAGACCCAGTACTTC
CASSAGRGETQYF
>-|TRBJ2-3|TRBV27|TRBD2
TGTGCCAGCAGTCCTTCACTAGCGGACCTCACAGATACGCAGTATTTT
CASSPSLADLTDTQYF
>few|TRBJ2-7|TRBV19|-
TGTGCCAGTAGTATCGGACATTCGCAGTACTTC
CASSIGHSQYF
>-|TRBJ2-3|TRBV19|-
TGTGCCAGCAAAGGACAGAACCGGGGCACAGATACGCAGTATTTT
CASKGQNRGTDTQYF
>-|TRBJ2-5|TRBV7-9|-
TGTTCCAGCAGCTCGGGGACCCAGTACTTC
CSSSSGTQYF
>-|TRBJ2-4|TRBV7-8|-
TGTGCCAGCAGCTTGGACAGAGACAAAAACAGTCAGTACTTC
CASSLDRDKNSQYF
>-|TRBJ2-5|TRBV29-1|-
TGCAGCGTTGAAAGGCATACTAGAGAGACCCAGTACTTC
CSVERHTRETQYF
>-|TRBJ2-7|TRBV6-1|TRBD1
TGTGCCAGCACCCCTCAGGGGGCGTCAAACGAGCAGTACTTC
CASTPQGASNEQYF
>-|TRBJ2-1|TRBV7-3|TRBD2
TGTGCCAGCAGCTTCGGGACTAGCGGATACAATGAGCAGTTCTTC
CASSFGTSGYNEQFF
>-|TRBJ2-7|TRBV27|-
TGTGCCAGCAGCCGGGATGGTCGCGAGCAGTACTTC
CASSRDGREQYF
>-|TRBJ1-1|TRBV11-2|TRBD1
TGTGCCAGCAGATTGACAGGGACCACTGAAGCTTTCTTT
CASRLTGTTEAFF
>-|TRBJ2-7|TRBV9|TRBD2
TGTGCCAGCAGCGTAGGGGGACTAGCGGGAGGAGGCCACGAGCAGTACTTC
CASSVGGLAGGGHEQYF
>once|TRBJ1-2|TRBV5-1|-
TGCGCCAGCAGCTTCCTACAGGGTGGAGGCTATGGCTACACCTTC
CASSFLQGGGYGYTF
>-|TRBJ2-1|TRBV6-1|-
TGTGCCAGCAGTGAAAGGGAGCGGCAGTTCTTC
CASSERERQFF
>few|TRBJ2-7|TRBV20-1|-
TGCAGTGCTCGACTGAGCTACGAGCAGTACTTC
CSARLSYEQYF
>-|TRBJ1-1|TRBV5-6|TRBD1
TGTGCCAGCAGCCCCGACAGGGACACTGAAGCTTTCTTT
CASSPDRDTEAFF
>-|TRBJ2-7|TRBV7-2|TRBD1
TGTGCCAGCAGCTCGGGACAGTTAACTTCCTACGAGCAGTACTTC
CASSSGQLTSYEQYF
>-|TRBJ1-1|TRBV14|-
TGTGCCAGCAGCCAAGGAGGGAACACTGAAGCTTTCTTT
CASSQGGNTEAFF
>-|TRBJ2-1|TRBV6-1|TRBD2
TGTGCCAGCAGTGTAGGACTAGCAGACAATGAGCAGTTCTTC
CASSVGLADNEQFF
>-|TRBJ2-1|TRBV5-1|TRBD1
TGCGCCAGCAGCCTAATTACTTTAGGGACAGGGGGTTACAATGAGCAGTTCTTC
CASSLITLGTGGYNEQFF
>few|TRBJ1-1|TRBV7-8|TRBD1
TGTGCCAGCAGCTTAGCGGGACAGCCAGTCGAAGCTTTCTTT
CASSLAGQPVEAFF